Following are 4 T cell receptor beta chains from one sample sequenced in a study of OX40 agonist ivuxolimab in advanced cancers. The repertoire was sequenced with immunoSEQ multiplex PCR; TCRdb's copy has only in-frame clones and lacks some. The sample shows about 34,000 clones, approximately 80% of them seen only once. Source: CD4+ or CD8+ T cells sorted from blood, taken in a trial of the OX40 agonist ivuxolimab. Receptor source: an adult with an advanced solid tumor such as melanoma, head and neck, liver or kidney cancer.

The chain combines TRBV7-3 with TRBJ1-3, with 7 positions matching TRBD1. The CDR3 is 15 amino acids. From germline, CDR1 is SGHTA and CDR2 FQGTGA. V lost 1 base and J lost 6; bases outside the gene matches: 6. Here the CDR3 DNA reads TGTGCCAGCAGCTTAATGGGAGGGGGCGAAAACACCATATATTTT. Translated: CASSLMGGGENTIYF.

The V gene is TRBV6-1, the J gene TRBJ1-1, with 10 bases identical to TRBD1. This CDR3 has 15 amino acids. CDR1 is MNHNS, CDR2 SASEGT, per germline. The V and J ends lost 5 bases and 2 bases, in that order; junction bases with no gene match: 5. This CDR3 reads CASSIMTGGNTEAFF. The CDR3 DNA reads TGTGCCAGCAGTATAATGACAGGGGGCAACACTGAAGCTTTCTTT.

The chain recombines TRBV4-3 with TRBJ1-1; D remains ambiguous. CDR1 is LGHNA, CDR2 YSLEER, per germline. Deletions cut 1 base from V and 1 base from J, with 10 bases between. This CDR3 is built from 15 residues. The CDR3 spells CASSQGPGQNTEAFF. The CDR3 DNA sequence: TGCGCCAGCAGCCAAGGCCCAGGCCAGAACACTGAAGCTTTCTTT.

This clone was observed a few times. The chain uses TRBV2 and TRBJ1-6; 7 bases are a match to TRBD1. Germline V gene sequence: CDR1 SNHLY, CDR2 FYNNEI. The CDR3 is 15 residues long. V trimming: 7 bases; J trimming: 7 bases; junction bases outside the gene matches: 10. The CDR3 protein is CASNPTGASNSPLHF. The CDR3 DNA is TGTGCCAGCAATCCCACAGGGGCTAGCAATTCACCCCTCCACTTT.